This paragraph reports one TCR beta chain. The data derive from a study of blood T cell repertoires in COVID-19. About the study: The samples span acute and convalescent COVID-19 from the United States, Italy and Spain.

V lost 1 base and J lost 1, with 11 bases in between. Germline loops: CDR1 SGHRS, CDR2 YFSETQ. The CDR3 has 15 amino acids. This table comes from immunoSEQ multiplex PCR, and its TCRdb copy is limited to in-frame clones, with some not included. The sample carries about 230,000 clones, about nine tenths recorded once. This TCR was sampled from an older woman with acute or convalescent COVID-19. The V and J genes are TRBV5-1 and TRBJ1-1; D unclear. The sample consisted of peripheral blood. CDR3 residues: CASSLSGLRNTEAFF. CDR3 DNA: TGCGCCAGCAGCTTGTCGGGTTTGCGGAACACTGAAGCTTTCTTT.